The rows below give T cell receptor beta chains drawn from one sample of a study of blood T cell repertoires in COVID-19. TCRdb's copy holds only in-frame clones and misses some; the assay was immunoSEQ multiplex PCR. The table records 380,000 or so clones, around 92% of them present only once. The sample was peripheral blood. The source of these receptors is a man aged 40-49 years with acute or convalescent COVID-19. The CDR3 runs from the conserved cysteine through the conserved F or W. A D gene is named only where the DNA matches it firmly. Clone sizes are given selectively: once, few, many, or a class where the clone is expanded.

>NA|TRBV7-9|TRBJ1-1|NA
CASSLEDSGTEAFF
TGTGCCAGCAGCTTAGAAGACAGTGGTACTGAAGCTTTCTTT
>TRBD2|TRBV10-1|TRBJ2-2|NA
CASGGSLAGVNTGELFF
TGCGCCAGCGGAGGAAGTCTAGCGGGTGTGAACACCGGGGAGCTGTTTTTT
>NA|TRBV9|TRBJ1-5|NA
CASSPDTNQPQHF
TGTGCCAGCAGCCCGGACACGAATCAGCCCCAGCATTTT
>NA|TRBV7-9|TRBJ1-2|NA
CASSFPGVRYGYTF
TGTGCCAGCAGCTTCCCGGGGGTGCGGTATGGCTACACCTTC
>TRBD1|TRBV11-2|TRBJ2-3|NA
CASSLLGQGADTQYF
TGTGCCAGCAGCTTATTGGGACAGGGGGCGGATACGCAGTATTTT
>NA|TRBV9|TRBJ1-2|NA
CASSGELTGTSNGYTF
TGTGCCAGCAGCGGCGAACTCACCGGGACTTCGAATGGCTACACCTTC
>NA|TRBV5-1|TRBJ1-6|NA
CASSPGARGNSPLHF
TGCGCCAGCAGCCCCGGAGCCAGGGGAAATTCACCCCTCCACTTT
>NA|TRBV19|TRBJ1-2|NA
CASSILGPVSYTF
TGTGCCAGTAGTATTCTGGGCCCCGTAAGCTACACCTTC
>TRBD1|TRBV6-5|TRBJ2-7|NA
CASSYSVQGASYEQYF
TGTGCCAGCAGTTACTCGGTTCAGGGGGCCTCCTACGAGCAGTACTTC
>TRBD1|TRBV5-1|TRBJ1-2|NA
CASSYGDRGKSGGYTF
TGCGCCAGCAGCTACGGGGACAGGGGAAAAAGTGGAGGCTACACCTTC
>NA|TRBV28|TRBJ2-2|NA
CASSPSLSRGYTGELFF
TGTGCCAGCAGTCCGTCGCTTAGTCGAGGGTACACCGGGGAGCTGTTTTTT
>NA|TRBV28|TRBJ2-3|NA
CASSSPDKTSTDTQYF
TGTGCCAGCAGTTCACCAGACAAAACTAGCACAGATACGCAGTATTTT
>NA|TRBV18|TRBJ1-6|NA
CASSEAKTGLGSPLHF
TGTGCCAGCTCCGAGGCAAAGACAGGCTTAGGATCACCCCTCCACTTT
>NA|TRBV11-2|TRBJ1-4|NA
CASSPYGQNLRSILFF
TGTGCCAGCAGCCCTTACGGACAGAACCTTCGAAGTATACTGTTTTTT
>TRBD1|TRBV27|TRBJ2-3|once
CASSARDRDYTSTDTQYF
TGTGCCAGCAGTGCTCGGGACAGGGACTATACAAGCACAGATACGCAGTATTTT
>TRBD2|TRBV25-1|TRBJ2-7|once
CASSDSPTSGSSNEQYF
TGTGCCAGCAGTGATTCGCCGACTAGCGGGAGTTCTAACGAGCAGTACTTC
>TRBD1|TRBV3-1/TRBV3-2|TRBJ1-4|NA
CASSQPGQGNEKLFF
TGTGCCAGCAGCCAACCGGGACAGGGAAATGAAAAACTGTTTTTT
>TRBD2|TRBV4-1|TRBJ2-5|NA
CASSQLGRASFQETQYF
TGCGCCAGCAGCCAATTGGGGAGGGCCTCCTTTCAAGAGACCCAGTACTTC
>NA|TRBV11-2|TRBJ2-1|NA
CASRRLAYNEQFF
TGTGCCAGCCGAAGACTAGCCTACAATGAGCAGTTCTTC
>NA|TRBV15|TRBJ1-4|NA
CATSREKPGGKLFF
TGTGCCACCAGCAGAGAGAAGCCAGGCGGGAAACTGTTTTTT